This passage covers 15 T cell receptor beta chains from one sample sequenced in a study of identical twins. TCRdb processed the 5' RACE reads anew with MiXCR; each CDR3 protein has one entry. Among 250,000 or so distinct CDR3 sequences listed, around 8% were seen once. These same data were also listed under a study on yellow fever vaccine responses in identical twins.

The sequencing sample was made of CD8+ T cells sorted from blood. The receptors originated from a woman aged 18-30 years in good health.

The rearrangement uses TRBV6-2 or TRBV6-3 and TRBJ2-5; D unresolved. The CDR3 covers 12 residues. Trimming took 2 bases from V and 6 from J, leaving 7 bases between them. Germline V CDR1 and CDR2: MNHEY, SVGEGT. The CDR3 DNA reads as TGTGCCAGCAGTTACGTCCTCAAGACCCAGTACTTC. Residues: CASSYVLKTQYF.

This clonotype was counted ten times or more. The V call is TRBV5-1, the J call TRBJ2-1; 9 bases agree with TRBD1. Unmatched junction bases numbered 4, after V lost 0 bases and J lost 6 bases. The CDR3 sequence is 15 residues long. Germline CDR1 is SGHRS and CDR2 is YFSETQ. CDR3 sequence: CASSLDRGLGNEQFF. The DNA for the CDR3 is TGCGCCAGCAGCTTGGACAGGGGGCTGGGCAATGAGCAGTTCTTC.

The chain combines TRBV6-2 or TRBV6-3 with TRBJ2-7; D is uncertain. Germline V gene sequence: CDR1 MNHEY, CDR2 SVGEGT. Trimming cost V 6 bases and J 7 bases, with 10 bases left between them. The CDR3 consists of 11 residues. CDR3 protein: CASREAREQYF. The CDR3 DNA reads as TGTGCCAGCAGAGAAGCACGGGAGCAGTACTTC.

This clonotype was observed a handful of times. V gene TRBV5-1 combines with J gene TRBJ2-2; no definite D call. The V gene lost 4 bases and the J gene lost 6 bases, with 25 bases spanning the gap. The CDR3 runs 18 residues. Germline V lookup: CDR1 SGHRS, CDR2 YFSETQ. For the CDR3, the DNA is TGCGCCAGCAGCCCCACCCAAAGGCAGACTCTGGGGTCCGGGGAGCTGTTTTTT. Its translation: CASSPTQRQTLGSGELFF.

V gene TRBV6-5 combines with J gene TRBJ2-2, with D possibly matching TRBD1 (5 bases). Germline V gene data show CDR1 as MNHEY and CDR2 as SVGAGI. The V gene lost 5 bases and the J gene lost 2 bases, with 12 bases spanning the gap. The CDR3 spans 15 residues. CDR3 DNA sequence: TGTGCCAGCAGTAACGGACAATTAAACACCGGGGAGCTGTTTTTT. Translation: CASSNGQLNTGELFF.

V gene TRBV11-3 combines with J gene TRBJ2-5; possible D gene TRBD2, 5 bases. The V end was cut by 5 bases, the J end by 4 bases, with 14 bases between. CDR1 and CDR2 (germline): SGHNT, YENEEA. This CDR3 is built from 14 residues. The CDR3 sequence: CASSTLDFPETQYF. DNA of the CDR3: TGTGCCAGCAGCACACTGGACTTTCCAGAGACCCAGTACTTC. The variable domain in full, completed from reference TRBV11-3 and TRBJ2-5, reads EAGVVQSPRYKIIEKKQPVAFWCNPISGHNTLYWYLQNLGQGPELLIRYENEEAVDDSQLPKDRFSAERLKGVDSTLKIQPAELGDSAVYLCASSTLDFPETQYFGPGTRLLVL.

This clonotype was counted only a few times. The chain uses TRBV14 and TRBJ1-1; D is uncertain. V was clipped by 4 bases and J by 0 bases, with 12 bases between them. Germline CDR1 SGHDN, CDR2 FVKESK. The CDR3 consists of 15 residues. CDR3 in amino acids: CASSPVLGMNTEAFF. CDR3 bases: TGTGCCAGCAGCCCGGTCCTAGGGATGAACACTGAAGCTTTCTTT.

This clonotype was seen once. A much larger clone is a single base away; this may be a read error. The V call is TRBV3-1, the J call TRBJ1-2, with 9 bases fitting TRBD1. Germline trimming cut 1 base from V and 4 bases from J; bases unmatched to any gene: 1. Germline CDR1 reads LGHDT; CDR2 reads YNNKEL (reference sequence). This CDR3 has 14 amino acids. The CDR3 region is CASSQVTGGYGYTF. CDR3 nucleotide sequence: TGTGCCAGCAGCCAAGTGACAGGGGGCTATGGCTACACCTTC.

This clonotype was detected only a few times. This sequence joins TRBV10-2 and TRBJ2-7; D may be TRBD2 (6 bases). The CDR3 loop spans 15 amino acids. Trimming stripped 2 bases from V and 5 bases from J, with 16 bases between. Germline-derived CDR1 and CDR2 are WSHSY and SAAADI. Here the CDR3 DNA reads TGCGCCAGCAGTGAGAACGCGGGACTCCCCCACGAGCAGTACTTC. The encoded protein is CASSENAGLPHEQYF.

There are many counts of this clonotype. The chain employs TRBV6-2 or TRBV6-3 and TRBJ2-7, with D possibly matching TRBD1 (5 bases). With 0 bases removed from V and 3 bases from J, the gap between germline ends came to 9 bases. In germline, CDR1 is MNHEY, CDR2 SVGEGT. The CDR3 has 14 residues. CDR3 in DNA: TGTGCCAGCAGTTACTCTGGCAGGGTCTACGAGCAGTACTTC. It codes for CASSYSGRVYEQYF.

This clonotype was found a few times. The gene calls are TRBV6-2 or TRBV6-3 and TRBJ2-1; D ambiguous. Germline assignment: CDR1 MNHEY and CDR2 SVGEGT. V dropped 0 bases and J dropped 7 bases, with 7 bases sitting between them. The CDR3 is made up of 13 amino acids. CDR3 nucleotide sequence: TGTGCCAGCAGTTACTCCCCCCCTAATGAGCAGTTCTTC. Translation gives CASSYSPPNEQFF.

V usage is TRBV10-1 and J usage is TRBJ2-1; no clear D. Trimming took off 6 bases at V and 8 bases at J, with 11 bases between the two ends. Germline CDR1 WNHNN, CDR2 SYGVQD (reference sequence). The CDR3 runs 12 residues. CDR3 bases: TGCGCCAGCAGCAACGGAGACGATGAGCAGTTCTTC. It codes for CASSNGDDEQFF.

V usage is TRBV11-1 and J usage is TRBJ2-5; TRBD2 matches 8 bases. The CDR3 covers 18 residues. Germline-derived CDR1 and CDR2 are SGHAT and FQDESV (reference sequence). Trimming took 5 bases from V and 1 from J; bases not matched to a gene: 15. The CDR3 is CASSLLLEAGGFQETQYF. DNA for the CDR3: TGTGCCAGCAGCCTGCTACTAGAGGCGGGAGGATTCCAAGAGACCCAGTACTTC.

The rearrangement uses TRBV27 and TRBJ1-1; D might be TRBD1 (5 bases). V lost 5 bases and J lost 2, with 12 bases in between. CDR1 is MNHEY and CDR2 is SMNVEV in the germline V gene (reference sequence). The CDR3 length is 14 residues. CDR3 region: CASSTRGGNTEAFF. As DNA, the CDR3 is TGTGCCAGCAGTACAAGGGGAGGTAACACTGAAGCTTTCTTT.

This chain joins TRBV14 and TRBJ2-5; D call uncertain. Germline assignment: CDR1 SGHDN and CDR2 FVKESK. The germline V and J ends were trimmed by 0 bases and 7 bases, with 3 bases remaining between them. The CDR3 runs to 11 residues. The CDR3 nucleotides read TGTGCCAGCAGCCAAGAGCGGACCCAGTACTTC. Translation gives CASSQERTQYF.